The clone carrying this TCR beta chain is categorized as large. The antigen is unknown. The data were taken from a study of persistence of HIV-infected CD4 T cells. Overall study context: Donors were ART-treated; their CMV- and Gag-responding CD4+ T cells were isolated.

The immunoSEQ assay was version 4, run in survey mode. Data came from immunoSEQ multiplex PCR; TCRdb stores just in-frame clones and leaves some out. The table lists 35,000 or so clones, 85% of them singletons. Cells were stimulated with overlapping HIV-1 Gag 15-mer peptides. Memory cells lacking CD40L and CD69 with high CD45RO were sorted. Study-level points and caveats: Degenerate expanded CDR3beta sequences were enriched among CMV- and Gag-responding cells.

The receptor's source is an adult with HIV. The donor label of this sample is uncertain. The sample consisted of cultured CD4+ T cells from PBMCs, taken from a patient who received antiretroviral therapy.

CDR3 coding DNA: TGTGCCAGCAGTGCAGGCGGGAAAAATCAGCCCCAGCATTTT. This translates into CASSAGGKNQPQHF. This chain uses TRBV27 with TRBJ1-5, with no clear D. Germline V gene sequence: CDR1 MNHEY, CDR2 SMNVEV (reference sequence). The CDR3 length is 14 residues. V lost 5 bases and J 4 bases, leaving 12 bases between the germline ends.